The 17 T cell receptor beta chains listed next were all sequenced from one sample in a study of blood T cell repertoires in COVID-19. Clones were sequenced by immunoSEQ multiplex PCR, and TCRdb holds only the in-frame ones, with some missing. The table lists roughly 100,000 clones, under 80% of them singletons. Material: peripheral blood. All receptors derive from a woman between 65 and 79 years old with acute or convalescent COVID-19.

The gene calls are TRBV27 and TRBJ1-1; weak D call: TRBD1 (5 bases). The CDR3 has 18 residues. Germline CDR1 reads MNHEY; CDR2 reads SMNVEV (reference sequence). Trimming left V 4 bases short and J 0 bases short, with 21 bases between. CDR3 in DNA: TGTGCCAGCAGTTCCCAGGTTATCGTAGGGGTTATGAACACTGAAGCTTTCTTT. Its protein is CASSSQVIVGVMNTEAFF.

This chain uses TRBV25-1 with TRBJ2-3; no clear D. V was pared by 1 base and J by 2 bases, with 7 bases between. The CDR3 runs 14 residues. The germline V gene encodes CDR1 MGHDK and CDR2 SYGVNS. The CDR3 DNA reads TGTGCCAGCAGTGAATGGAGCAACACAGATACGCAGTATTTT. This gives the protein CASSEWSNTDTQYF. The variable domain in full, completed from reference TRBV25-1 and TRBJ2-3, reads EADIYQTPRYLVIGTGKKITLECSQTMGHDKMYWYQQDPGMELHLIHYSYGVNSTEKGDLSSESTVSRIRTEHFPLTLESARPSHTSQYLCASSEWSNTDTQYFGPGTRLTVL.

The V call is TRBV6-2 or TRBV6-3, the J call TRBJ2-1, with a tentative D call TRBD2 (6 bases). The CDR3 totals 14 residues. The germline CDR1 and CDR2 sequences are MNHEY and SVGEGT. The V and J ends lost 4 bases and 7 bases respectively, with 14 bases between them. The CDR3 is CASSLGLAKNEQFF. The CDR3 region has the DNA TGTGCCAGCAGTTTAGGGCTAGCGAAGAATGAGCAGTTCTTC.

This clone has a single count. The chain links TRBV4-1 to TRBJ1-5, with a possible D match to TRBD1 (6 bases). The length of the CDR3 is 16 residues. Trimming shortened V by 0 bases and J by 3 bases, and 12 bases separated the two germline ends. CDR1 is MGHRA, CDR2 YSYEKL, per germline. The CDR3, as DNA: TGCGCCAGCAGCCAAGATCCCAACAGGGACAATCAGCCCCAGCATTTT. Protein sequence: CASSQDPNRDNQPQHF.

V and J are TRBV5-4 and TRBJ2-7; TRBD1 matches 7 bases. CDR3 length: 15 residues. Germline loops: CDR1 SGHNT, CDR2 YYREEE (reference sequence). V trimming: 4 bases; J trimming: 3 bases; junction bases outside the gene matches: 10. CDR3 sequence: CASSKGATGNYEQYF. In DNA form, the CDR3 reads TGTGCCAGCAGCAAAGGGGCGACAGGGAACTACGAGCAGTACTTC.

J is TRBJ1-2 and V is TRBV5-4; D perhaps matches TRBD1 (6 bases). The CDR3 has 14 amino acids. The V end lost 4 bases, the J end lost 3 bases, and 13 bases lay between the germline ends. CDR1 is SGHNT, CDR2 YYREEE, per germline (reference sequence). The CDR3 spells CASSPSRGDYGYTF. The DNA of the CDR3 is TGTGCCAGCAGCCCGTCCAGGGGTGACTATGGCTACACCTTC.

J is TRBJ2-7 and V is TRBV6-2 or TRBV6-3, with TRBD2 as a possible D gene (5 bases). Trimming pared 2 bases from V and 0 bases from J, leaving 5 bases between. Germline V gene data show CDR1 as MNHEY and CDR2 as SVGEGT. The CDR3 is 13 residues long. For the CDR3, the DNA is TGTGCCAGCAGTTACCGGGGCTCCTACGAGCAGTACTTC. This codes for CASSYRGSYEQYF.

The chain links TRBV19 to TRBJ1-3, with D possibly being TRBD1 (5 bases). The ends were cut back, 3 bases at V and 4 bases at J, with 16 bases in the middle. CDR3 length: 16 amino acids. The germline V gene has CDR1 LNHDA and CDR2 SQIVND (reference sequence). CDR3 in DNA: TGTGCCAGTAGTATTCTGTCGGGCCAGGGAGGAAACACCATATATTTT. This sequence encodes CASSILSGQGGNTIYF.

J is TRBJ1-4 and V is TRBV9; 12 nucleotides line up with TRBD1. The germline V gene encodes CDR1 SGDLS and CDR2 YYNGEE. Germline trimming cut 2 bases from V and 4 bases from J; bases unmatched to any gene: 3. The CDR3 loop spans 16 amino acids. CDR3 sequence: CASSVGQGAVNEKLFF. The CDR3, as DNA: TGTGCCAGCAGCGTGGGACAGGGGGCGGTTAATGAAAAACTGTTTTTT.

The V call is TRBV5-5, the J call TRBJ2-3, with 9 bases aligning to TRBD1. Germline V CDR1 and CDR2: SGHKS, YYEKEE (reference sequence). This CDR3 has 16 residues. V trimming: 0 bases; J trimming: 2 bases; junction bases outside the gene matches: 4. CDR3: CASSLAGQGFTDTQYF. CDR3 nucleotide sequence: TGTGCCAGCAGCTTGGCTGGACAGGGGTTCACAGATACGCAGTATTTT.

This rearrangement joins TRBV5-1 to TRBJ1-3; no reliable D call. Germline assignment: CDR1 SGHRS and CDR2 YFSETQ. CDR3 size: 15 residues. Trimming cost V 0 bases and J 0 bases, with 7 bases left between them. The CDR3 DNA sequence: TGCGCCAGCAGCTTGGGGGCTTACTCTGGAAACACCATATATTTT. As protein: CASSLGAYSGNTIYF.

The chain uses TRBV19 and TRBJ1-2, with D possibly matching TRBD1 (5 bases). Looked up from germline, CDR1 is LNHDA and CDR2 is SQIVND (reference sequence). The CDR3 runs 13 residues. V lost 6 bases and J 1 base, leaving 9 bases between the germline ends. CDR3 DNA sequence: TGTGCCAGTAGACAGGACAATAACTATGGCTACACCTTC. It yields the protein CASRQDNNYGYTF.

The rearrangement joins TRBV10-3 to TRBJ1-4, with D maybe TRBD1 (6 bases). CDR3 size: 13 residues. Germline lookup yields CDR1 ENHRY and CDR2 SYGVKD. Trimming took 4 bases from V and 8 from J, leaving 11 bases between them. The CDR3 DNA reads TGTGCCATCAGTGGGGGGCAGGGGGAAAAACTGTTTTTT. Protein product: CAISGGQGEKLFF.

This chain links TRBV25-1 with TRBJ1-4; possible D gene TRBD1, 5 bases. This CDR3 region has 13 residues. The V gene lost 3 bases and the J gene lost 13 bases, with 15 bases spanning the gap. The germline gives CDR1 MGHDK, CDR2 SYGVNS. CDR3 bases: TGTGCCAGCAGTGACCACAGGAACCCTTTACTGTTTTTT. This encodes CASSDHRNPLLFF.

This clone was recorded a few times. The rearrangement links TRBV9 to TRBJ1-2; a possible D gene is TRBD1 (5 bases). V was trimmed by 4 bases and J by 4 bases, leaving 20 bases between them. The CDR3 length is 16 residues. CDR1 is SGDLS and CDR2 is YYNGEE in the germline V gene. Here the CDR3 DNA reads TGTGCCAGCAGCATCACGGTGGGGGAGGAGGGCTATGGCTACACCTTC. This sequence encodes CASSITVGEEGYGYTF.

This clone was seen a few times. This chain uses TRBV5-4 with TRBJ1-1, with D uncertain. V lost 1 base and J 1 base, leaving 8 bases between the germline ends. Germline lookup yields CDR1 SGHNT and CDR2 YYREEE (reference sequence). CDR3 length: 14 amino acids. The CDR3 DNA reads TGTGCCAGCAGCTTGCCGGGATGGAACACTGAAGCTTTCTTT. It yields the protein CASSLPGWNTEAFF.

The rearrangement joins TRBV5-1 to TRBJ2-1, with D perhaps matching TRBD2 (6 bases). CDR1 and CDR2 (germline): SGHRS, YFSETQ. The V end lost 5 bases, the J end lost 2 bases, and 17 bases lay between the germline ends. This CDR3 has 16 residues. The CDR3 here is CASSLGGGNPYNEQFF. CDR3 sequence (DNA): TGCGCCAGCAGTCTGGGGGGTGGAAACCCCTACAATGAGCAGTTCTTC.